This T cell receptor (beta chain) derives from a study of shared clonotypes between healthy human individuals. About this clone itself: Its antigen remains unidentified.

Germline V lookup: CDR1 MDHEN, CDR2 SYDVKM. V was clipped by 8 bases and J by 7 bases, with 21 bases between them. This CDR3 contains 14 residues. The assay was run at deep level. Here immunoSEQ multiplex PCR was the method, and the copy in TCRdb shows in-frame clones only, minus some. The repertoire holds 2 million to 2.5 million clones, with more than 85% as singletons. Naive CD45RA+ and memory CD45RA-negative subsets were split from CD4+ cells. General study points: Memory subsets generally showed lower estimated richness than naive subsets. Naive CD4 clonotypes overlapped across a few donors at 4.5% to 5.5%.

This TCR was recovered from a man aged 18-30 years in good health. Some clones in this sample may be carry-over from other donors' samples. Sequencing was performed on naive CD4+ T cells from PBMCs. This sample's subset: CD45RA+ positively selected. V usage is TRBV28 and J usage is TRBJ2-7; D gene unclear. DNA of the CDR3: TGTGCCAGCGGATCACGCAGATCCTACGAAGAGCAGTACTTC. Translation gives CASGSRRSYEEQYF.